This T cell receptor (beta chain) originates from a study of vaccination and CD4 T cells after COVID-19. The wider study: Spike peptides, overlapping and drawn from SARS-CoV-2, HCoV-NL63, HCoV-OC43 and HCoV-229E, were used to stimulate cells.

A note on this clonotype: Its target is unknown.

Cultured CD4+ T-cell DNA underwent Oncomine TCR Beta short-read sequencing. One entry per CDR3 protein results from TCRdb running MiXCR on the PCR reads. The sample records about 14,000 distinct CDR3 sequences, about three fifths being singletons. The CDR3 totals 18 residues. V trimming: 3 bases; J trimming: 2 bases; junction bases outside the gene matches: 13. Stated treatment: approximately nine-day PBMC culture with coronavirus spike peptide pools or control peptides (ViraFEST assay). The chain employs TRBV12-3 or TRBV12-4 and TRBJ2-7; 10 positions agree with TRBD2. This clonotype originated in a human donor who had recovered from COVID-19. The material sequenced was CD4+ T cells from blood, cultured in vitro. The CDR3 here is CASSFTPFGTSEAYEQYF. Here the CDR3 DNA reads TGTGCCAGCAGTTTCACCCCCTTTGGGACTAGCGAAGCCTACGAGCAGTACTTC.